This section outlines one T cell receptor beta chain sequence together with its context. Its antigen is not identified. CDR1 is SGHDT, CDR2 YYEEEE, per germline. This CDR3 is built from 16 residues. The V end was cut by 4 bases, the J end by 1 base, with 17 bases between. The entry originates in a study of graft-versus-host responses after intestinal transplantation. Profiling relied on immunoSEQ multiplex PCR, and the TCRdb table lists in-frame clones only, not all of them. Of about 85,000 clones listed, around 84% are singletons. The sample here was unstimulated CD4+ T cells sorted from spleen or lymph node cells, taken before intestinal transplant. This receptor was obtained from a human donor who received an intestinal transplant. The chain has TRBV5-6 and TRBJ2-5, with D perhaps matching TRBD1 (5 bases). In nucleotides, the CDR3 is TGTGCCAGCAGCGATAGGGGCCGAATCCTCCAAGAGACCCAGTACTTC. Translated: CASSDRGRILQETQYF.